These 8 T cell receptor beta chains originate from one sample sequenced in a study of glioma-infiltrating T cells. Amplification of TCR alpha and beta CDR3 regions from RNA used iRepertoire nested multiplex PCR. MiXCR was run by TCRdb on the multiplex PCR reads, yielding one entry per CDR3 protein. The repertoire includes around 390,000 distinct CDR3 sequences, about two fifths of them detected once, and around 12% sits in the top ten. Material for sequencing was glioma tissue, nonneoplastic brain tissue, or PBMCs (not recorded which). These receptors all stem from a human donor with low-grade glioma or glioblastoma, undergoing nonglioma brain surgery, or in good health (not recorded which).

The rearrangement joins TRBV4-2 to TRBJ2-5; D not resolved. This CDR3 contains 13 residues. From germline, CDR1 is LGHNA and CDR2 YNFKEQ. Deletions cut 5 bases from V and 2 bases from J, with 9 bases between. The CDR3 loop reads CASSFSAQETQYF. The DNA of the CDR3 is TGTGCCAGCAGCTTCTCGGCGCAAGAGACCCAGTACTTC.

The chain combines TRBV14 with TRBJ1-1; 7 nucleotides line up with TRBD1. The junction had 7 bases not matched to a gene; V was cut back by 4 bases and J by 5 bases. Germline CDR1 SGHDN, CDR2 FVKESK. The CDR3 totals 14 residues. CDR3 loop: CASSPGQIETEAFF. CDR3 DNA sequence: TGTGCCAGCAGCCCGGGACAGATCGAGACTGAAGCTTTCTTT.

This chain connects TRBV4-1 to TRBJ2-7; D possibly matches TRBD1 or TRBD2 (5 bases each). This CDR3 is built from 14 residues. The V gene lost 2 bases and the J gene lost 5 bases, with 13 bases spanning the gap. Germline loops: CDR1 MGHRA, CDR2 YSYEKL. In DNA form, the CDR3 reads TGCGCCAGCAGCCAACCGGGACGAAGGGACGAGCAGTACTTC. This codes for CASSQPGRRDEQYF.

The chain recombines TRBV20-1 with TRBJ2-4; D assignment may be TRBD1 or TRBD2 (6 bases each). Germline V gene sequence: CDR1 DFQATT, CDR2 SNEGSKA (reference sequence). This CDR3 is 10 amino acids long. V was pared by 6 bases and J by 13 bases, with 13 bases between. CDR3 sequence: CSAHEGGQYF. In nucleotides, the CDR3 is TGCAGTGCACACGAGGGGGGACAGTACTTC.

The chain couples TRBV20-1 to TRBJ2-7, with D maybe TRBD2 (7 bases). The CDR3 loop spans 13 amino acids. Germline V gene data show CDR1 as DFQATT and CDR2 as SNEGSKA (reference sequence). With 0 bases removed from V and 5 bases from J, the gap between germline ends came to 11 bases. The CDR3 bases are TGCAGTGCTAGAGATGGCGGGGGCGACGAGCAGTACTTC. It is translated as CSARDGGGDEQYF.

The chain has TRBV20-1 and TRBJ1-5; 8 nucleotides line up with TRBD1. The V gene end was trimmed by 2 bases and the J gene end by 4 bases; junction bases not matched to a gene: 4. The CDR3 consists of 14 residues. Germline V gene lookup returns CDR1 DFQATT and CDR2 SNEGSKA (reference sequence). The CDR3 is CSARPGQVNQPQHF. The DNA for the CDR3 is TGCAGTGCTAGACCGGGACAGGTAAATCAGCCCCAGCATTTT.

CDR3 sequence (DNA): TGTGCCAGCAGCTTAGAGCAGGGAGGACGGTATGGCTACACCTTC. Translating it yields CASSLEQGGRYGYTF. The J gene is TRBJ1-2, the V gene TRBV7-2, with D possibly TRBD1 on 5 matching bases. Between the trimmed V and J ends, which lost 1 base and 5 bases, there was a span of 14 bases. The CDR3 is 15 amino acids. The germline V gene encodes CDR1 SGHTA and CDR2 FQGNSA.

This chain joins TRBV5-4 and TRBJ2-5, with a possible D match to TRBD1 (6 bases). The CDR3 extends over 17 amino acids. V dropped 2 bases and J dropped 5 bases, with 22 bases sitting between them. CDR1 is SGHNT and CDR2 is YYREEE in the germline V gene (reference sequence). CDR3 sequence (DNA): TGTGCCAGCAGCTTAGGTTTGGTCAGGGGACCGGAGGAGACCCAGTACTTC. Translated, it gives CASSLGLVRGPEETQYF.